The sequence of this T cell receptor beta chain was determined in a study of OX40 agonist ivuxolimab in advanced cancers. Germline V gives CDR1 SQVTM, CDR2 ANQGSEA. This CDR3 is built from 14 residues. With 6 bases clipped from V and 4 bases from J, the junction kept 5 bases outside the gene matches. The method was immunoSEQ multiplex PCR; TCRdb's version includes in-frame clones alone and lacks a portion of them. Of tens of thousands of clones in the sample, roughly 90% were seen once. Sequenced here: CD4+ or CD8+ T cells sorted from blood, sampled in a trial of the OX40 agonist ivuxolimab. The gene calls are TRBV29-1 and TRBJ2-3, with 12 bases lining up with TRBD2. The clonotype comes from an adult with an advanced solid tumor such as melanoma, head and neck, liver or kidney cancer. CDR3 residues: CSVALAGGPDTQYF. In DNA form, the CDR3 reads TGCAGCGTGGCTCTAGCGGGGGGGCCAGATACGCAGTATTTT.